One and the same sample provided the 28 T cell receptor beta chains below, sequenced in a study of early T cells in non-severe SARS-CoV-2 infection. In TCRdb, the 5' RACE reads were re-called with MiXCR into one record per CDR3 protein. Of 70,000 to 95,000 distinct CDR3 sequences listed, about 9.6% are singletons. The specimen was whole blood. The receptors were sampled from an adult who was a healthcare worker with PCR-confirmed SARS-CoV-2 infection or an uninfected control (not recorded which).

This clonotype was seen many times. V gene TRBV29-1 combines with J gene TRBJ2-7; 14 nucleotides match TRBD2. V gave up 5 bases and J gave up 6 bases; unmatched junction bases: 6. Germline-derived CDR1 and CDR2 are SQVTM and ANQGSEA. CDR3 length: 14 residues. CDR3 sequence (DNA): TGCAGCGTTAAGGGACTAGCGGGAGATAGCGAGCAGTACTTC. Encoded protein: CSVKGLAGDSEQYF.

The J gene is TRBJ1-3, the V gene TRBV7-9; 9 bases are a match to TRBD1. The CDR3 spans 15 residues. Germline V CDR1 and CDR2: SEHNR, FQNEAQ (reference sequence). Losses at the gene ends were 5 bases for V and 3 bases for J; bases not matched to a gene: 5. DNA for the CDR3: TGTGCCAGCAGCCCACAGGGGGCGAGTGGAAACACCATATATTTT. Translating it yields CASSPQGASGNTIYF.

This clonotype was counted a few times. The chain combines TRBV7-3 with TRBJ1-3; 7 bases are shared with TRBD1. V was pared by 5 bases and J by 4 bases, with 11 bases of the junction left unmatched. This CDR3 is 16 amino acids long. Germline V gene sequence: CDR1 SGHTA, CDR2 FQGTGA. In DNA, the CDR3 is TGTGCCAGCAGCGCCAGAGGACAGGATCCGGGAAACACCATATATTTT. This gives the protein CASSARGQDPGNTIYF.

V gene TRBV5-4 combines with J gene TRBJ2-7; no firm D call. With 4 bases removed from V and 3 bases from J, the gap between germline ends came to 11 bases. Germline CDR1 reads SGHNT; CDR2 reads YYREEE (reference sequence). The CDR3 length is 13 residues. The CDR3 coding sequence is TGTGCCAGCAGCCCGGCCCTGAGCTACGAGCAGTACTTC. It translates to CASSPALSYEQYF.

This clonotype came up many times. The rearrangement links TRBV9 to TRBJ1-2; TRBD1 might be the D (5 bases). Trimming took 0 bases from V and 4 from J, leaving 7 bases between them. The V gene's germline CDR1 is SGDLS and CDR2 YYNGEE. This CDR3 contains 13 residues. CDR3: CASSVGQFYGYTF. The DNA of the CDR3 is TGTGCCAGCAGCGTAGGACAGTTCTATGGCTACACCTTC.

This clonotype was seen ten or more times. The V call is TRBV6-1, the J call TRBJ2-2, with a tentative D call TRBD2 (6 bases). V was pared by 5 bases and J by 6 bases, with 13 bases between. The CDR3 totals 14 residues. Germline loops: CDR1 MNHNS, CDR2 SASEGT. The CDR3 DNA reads TGTGCCAGCAGTTCGGGGGAAGGGTCCGGGGAGCTGTTTTTT. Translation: CASSSGEGSGELFF.

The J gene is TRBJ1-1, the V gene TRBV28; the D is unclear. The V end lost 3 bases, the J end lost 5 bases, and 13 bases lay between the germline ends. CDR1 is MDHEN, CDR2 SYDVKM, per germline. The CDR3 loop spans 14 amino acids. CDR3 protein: CASSFTGPRTEAFF. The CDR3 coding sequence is TGTGCCAGCAGTTTCACGGGCCCAAGAACTGAAGCTTTCTTT.

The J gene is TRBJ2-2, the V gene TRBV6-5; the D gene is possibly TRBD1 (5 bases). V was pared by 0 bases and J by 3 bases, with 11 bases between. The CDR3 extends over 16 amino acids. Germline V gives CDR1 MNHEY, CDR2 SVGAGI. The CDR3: CASSYSQGLDTGELFF. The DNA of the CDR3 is TGTGCCAGCAGTTACTCGCAGGGTTTGGACACCGGGGAGCTGTTTTTT.

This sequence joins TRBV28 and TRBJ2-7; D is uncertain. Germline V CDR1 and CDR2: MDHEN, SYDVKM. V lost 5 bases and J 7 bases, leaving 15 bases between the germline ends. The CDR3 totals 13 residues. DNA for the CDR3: TGTGCCAGCAGTCCCCTACTACTTCGGGAGCAGTACTTC. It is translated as CASSPLLLREQYF.

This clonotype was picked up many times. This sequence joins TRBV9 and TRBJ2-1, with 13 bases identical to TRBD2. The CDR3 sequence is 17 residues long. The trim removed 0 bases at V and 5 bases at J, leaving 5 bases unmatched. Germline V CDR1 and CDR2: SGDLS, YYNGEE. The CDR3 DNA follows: TGTGCCAGCAGCGTAGGGGAGGGACTAGCGGGGAACAATGAGCAGTTCTTC. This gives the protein CASSVGEGLAGNNEQFF.

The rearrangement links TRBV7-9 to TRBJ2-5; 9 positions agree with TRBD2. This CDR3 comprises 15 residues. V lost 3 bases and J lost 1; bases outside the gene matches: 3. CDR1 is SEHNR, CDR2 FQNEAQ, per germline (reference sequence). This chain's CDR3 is CASSLTSGGQETQYF. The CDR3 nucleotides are TGTGCCAGCAGCTTGACTAGCGGAGGCCAAGAGACCCAGTACTTC.

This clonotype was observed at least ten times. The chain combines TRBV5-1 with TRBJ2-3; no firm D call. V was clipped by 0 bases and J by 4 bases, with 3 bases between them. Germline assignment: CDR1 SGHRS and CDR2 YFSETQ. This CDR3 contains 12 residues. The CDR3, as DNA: TGCGCCAGCAGCTTGGTGTCAGATACGCAGTATTTT. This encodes CASSLVSDTQYF.

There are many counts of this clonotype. The CDR3 region has the DNA TGCGCCAGCAGCTTGGAGCGGATCCCGAACACTGAAGCTTTCTTT. It encodes CASSLERIPNTEAFF. The chain uses TRBV5-1 and TRBJ1-1; the D is unclear. The germline gives CDR1 SGHRS, CDR2 YFSETQ. The CDR3 extends over 15 amino acids. V was clipped by 0 bases and J by 1 base, with 10 bases between them.

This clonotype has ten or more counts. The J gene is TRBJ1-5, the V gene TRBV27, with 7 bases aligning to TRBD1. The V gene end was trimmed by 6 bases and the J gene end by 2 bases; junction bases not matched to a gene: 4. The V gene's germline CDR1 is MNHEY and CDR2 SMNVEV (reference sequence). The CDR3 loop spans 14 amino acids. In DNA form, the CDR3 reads TGTGCCAGCAGGATTACAGGGGGCAATCAGCCCCAGCATTTT. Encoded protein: CASRITGGNQPQHF.

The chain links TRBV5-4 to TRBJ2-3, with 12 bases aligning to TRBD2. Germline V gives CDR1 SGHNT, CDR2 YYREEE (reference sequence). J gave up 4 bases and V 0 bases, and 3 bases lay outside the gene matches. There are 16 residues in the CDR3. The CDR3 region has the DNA TGTGCCAGCAGCTTGGCGCTAGCGGGAGGGTCAGATACGCAGTATTTT. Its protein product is CASSLALAGGSDTQYF.

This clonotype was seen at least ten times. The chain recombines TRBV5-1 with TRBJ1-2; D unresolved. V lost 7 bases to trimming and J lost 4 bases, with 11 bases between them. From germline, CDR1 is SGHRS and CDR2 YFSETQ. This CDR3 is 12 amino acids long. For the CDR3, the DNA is TGCGCCAGCTCCGGACGTCTCTATGGCTACACCTTC. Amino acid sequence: CASSGRLYGYTF.

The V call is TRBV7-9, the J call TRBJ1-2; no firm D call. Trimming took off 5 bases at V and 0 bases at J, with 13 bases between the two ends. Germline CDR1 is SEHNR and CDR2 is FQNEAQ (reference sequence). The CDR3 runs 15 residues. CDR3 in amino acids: CASSQQTYANYGYTF. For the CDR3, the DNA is TGTGCCAGCAGCCAACAGACGTACGCTAACTATGGCTACACCTTC.

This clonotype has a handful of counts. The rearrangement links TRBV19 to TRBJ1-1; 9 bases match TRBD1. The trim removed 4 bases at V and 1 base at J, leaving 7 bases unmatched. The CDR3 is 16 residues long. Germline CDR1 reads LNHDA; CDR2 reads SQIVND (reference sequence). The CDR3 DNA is TGTGCCAGTAGTACTACAGGGGGCGCCCGGAACACTGAAGCTTTCTTT. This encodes CASSTTGGARNTEAFF.

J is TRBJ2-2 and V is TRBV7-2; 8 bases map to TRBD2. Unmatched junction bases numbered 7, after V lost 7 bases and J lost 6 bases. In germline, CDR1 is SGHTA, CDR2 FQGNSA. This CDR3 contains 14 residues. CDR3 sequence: CASNYGRAAGELFF. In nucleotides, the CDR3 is TGTGCCAGCAACTACGGGAGGGCCGCCGGGGAGCTGTTTTTT.

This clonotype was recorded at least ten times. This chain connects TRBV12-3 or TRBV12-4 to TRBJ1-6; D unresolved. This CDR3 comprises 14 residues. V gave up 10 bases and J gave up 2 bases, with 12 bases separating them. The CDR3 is CATSPNPYNSPLHF. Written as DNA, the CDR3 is TGTGCCACCTCCCCGAACCCCTATAATTCACCCCTCCACTTT.

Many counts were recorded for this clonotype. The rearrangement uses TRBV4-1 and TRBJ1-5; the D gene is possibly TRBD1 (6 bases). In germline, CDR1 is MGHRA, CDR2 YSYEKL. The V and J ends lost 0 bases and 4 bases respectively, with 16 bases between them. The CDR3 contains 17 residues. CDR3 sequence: CASSQDPAGAQNQPQHF. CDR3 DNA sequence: TGCGCCAGCAGCCAAGATCCAGCGGGGGCGCAGAATCAGCCCCAGCATTTT.

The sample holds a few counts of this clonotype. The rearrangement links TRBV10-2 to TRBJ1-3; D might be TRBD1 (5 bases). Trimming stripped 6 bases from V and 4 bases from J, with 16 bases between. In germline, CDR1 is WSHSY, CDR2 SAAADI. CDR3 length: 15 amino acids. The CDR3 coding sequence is TGCGCCAGCAGGACAGCCGGCGGTCTCGGAAACACCATATATTTT. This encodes CASRTAGGLGNTIYF.

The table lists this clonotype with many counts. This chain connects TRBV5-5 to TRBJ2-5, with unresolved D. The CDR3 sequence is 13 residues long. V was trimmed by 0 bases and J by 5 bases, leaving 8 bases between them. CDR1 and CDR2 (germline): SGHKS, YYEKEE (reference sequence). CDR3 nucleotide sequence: TGTGCCAGCAGCTTGGCCAAGCACGAGACCCAGTACTTC. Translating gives CASSLAKHETQYF.

The chain's CDR3 is CASSSMGTSGRADTQYF. CDR3 in DNA: TGTGCCAGCAGCTCGATGGGGACTAGCGGGAGGGCAGATACGCAGTATTTT. The rearrangement joins TRBV7-9 to TRBJ2-3; 16 nucleotides agree with TRBD2. Germline trimming cut 4 bases from V and 4 bases from J; bases unmatched to any gene: 5. The CDR3 runs to 17 residues. Looked up from germline, CDR1 is SEHNR and CDR2 is FQNEAQ (reference sequence).

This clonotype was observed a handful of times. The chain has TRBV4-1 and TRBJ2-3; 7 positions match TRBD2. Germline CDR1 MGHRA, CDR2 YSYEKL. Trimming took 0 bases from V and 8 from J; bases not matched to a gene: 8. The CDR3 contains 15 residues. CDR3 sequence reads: CASSQDEAGVRTQYF. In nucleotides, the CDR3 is TGCGCCAGCAGCCAAGATGAGGCGGGAGTGCGTACGCAGTATTTT.

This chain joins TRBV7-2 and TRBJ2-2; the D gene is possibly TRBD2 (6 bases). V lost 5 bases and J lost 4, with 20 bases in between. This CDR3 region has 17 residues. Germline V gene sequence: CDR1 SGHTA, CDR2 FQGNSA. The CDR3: CASSGELTRGSTGELFF. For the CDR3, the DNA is TGTGCCAGCAGCGGGGAGTTGACTAGGGGTAGCACCGGGGAGCTGTTTTTT.

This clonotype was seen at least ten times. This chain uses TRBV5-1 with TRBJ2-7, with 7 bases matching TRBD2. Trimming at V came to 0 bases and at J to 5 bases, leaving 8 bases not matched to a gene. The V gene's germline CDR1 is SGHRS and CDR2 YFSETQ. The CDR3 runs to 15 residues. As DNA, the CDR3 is TGCGCCAGCAGCTTGGGGGGCGGGAGAGTCAACGAGCAGTACTTC. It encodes CASSLGGGRVNEQYF.

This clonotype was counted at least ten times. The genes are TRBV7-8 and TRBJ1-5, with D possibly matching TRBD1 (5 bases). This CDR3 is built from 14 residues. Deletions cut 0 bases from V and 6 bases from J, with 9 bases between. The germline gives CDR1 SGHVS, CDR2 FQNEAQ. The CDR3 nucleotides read TGTGCCAGCAGCTTAGCCGGGGGTTCTCAGCCCCAGCATTTT. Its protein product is CASSLAGGSQPQHF.